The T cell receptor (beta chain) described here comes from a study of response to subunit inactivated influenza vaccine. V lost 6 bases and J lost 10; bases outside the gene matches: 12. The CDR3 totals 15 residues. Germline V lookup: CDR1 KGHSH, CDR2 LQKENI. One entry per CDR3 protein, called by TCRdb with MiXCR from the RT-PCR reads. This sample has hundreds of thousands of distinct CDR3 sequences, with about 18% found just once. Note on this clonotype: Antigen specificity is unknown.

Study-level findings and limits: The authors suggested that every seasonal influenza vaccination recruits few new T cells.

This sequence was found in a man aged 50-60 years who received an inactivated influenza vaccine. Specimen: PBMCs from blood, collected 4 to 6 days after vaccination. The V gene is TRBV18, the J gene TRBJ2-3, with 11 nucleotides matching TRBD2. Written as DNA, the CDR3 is TGTGCCAGCTCGTCCATTAGCGGGAGGGCCACTTCGCAGTATTTT. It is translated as CASSSISGRATSQYF.